A selection of T cell receptor beta chains follows, all from one sample in a study of T-cell reconstitution after alpha-beta-depleted transplantation in children. TCRdb independently ran MiXCR on the PCR reads; one entry per CDR3 protein. In the table there are fewer than 700,000 distinct CDR3 sequences, 10% to 15% of which are singletons. The input for sequencing was PBMCs, mostly from graft donor cells, taken 360 days after TCRalphabeta/CD19-depleted stem cell transplant. These receptors all come from a male patient aged 10-17 years who had a stem cell transplant for acute myeloid leukemia, so the T cells may come from the graft donor. The CDR3 runs from the conserved cysteine through the conserved F or W. D genes are given only for firm matches. A row's size may be missing; if present it is once, few, many or a size class.

cdr3_nt | cdr3_aa | j_call | clone_size | v_call | d_call
TGTGCCAGTCGACTTCGGATCACCTACGAGCAGTACTTC | CASRLRITYEQYF | TRBJ2-7 | . | TRBV7-2 | .
TGTGCCAGCCTCTTCTTCGGTCTCGGCGGTCTATACGAGCAGTACTTC | CASLFFGLGGLYEQYF | TRBJ2-7 | many | TRBV7-9 | .
TGCGCCAGCAGCCAAGTTGCTAGCGGGAGGGCGACAGATACGCAGTATTTT | CASSQVASGRATDTQYF | TRBJ2-3 | few | TRBV4-3 | TRBD2
TGTGCCAGCAGCAAAGTGGGCTGCGGGGTCGTCTACGAGCAGTACTTC | CASSKVGCGVVYEQYF | TRBJ2-7 | few | TRBV21-1 | .
TGTGCCAGCAGCCAAGCCCTGGGCCTGGGGATGAACACCGGGGAGCTGTTTTTT | CASSQALGLGMNTGELFF | TRBJ2-2 | few | TRBV4-2 | .
TGTGCCAGCAGCTCAAACCGGGGACAGCAAGAGACCCAGTACTTC | CASSSNRGQQETQYF | TRBJ2-5 | . | TRBV7-9 | TRBD1
TGTGCCAGCAGTAGACAGGGGCTGTCCTACGAGCAGTACTTC | CASSRQGLSYEQYF | TRBJ2-7 | few | TRBV12-3/TRBV12-4 | TRBD1
TGTGCCAGCAGTTTGCAACTTAGCGGGAGCCCGGTTGAGCAGTACTTC | CASSLQLSGSPVEQYF | TRBJ2-7 | . | TRBV12-3/TRBV12-4 | TRBD2
TGCGCCAGCAGCGGGGCTAGTGCCTACGAGCAGTACTTC | CASSGASAYEQYF | TRBJ2-7 | few | TRBV5-1 | .
TGCGCCAGCAGTTGGAGCGGGATGAGTGGTGAGCAGTTCTTC | CASSWSGMSGEQFF | TRBJ2-1 | few | TRBV10-2 | TRBD2
TGTGCCAGCAGCTTAGACAATGAGCAGTTCTTC | CASSLDNEQFF | TRBJ2-1 | many | TRBV28 | .
TGTGCCAGCAGTTTAGGTGGGGGCTACGAGCAGTACTTC | CASSLGGGYEQYF | TRBJ2-7 | many | TRBV12-3/TRBV12-4 | .
TGTGCCAGCAGCTCGGGACTAGAAGCCAATGAGCAGTTCTTC | CASSSGLEANEQFF | TRBJ2-1 | . | TRBV7-6 | TRBD2
TGTGCCAGCAGCTTAGAGGGCGTCTTGGAGACCCAGTACTTC | CASSLEGVLETQYF | TRBJ2-5 | . | TRBV7-9 | .
TGTGCCAGCAGTTCCCGGACGGAGCTGTTTTTT | CASSSRTELFF | TRBJ2-2 | . | TRBV12-3/TRBV12-4 | .
TGTGCCAGTAGTTTCGCACAGGGCGTCGGCACTGAAGCTTTCTTT | CASSFAQGVGTEAFF | TRBJ1-1 | once | TRBV19 | .
TGTGCCAGCAGTTCCCTCGGGGGGCGTTCCTACAATGAGCAGTTCTTC | CASSSLGGRSYNEQFF | TRBJ2-1 | few | TRBV6-5 | .
TGTGCCAGCAGTTTAGGTAGCGCAAAAACCTACGAGCAGTACTTC | CASSLGSAKTYEQYF | TRBJ2-7 | many | TRBV12-3/TRBV12-4 | .
TGTGCCACCAGCAGAGATTGGTCCGCCACAGGCAACTCCTACGAGCAGTACTTC | CATSRDWSATGNSYEQYF | TRBJ2-7 | . | TRBV15 | .
TGTGCCATCAGTCAGGGAGAGACCCAGTACTTC | CAISQGETQYF | TRBJ2-5 | many | TRBV10-3 | .
TGTGCCATCAGTGAGGGCGGGAGATTGGCCTACGAGCAGTACTTC | CAISEGGRLAYEQYF | TRBJ2-7 | . | TRBV10-3 | TRBD2
TGTGCCAGCAGCTTAGTACTAGCGGGAGAGTCCTACGAGCAGTACTTC | CASSLVLAGESYEQYF | TRBJ2-7 | many | TRBV7-8 | TRBD2
TGTGCCAGCAGCTTATTGCCCCAGCAGACCTACGAGCAGTACTTC | CASSLLPQQTYEQYF | TRBJ2-7 | . | TRBV7-2 | .
TGCAGCGTGGGGCGGGATACGCAGTATTTT | CSVGRDTQYF | TRBJ2-3 | few | TRBV29-1 | .
TGCAGTGCCTTAGCGGGTAGGGAGACCCAGTACTTC | CSALAGRETQYF | TRBJ2-5 | many | TRBV20-1 | TRBD2